A selection of T cell receptor beta chains follows, all from one sample in a study of T cell clones after liver transplantation. Assay: immunoSEQ multiplex PCR; the TCRdb copy retains only in-frame clones and omits some. The table shows tens of thousands of clones, with around nine tenths occurring only once. The input for sequencing was CD4+ T cells from blood, taken before liver transplant. The receptor set was obtained from a human donor who received a liver transplant. The CDR3 runs from the conserved cysteine through the conserved F or W. A D gene is named only where the DNA matches it firmly. Clone sizes are given selectively: once, few, many, or a class where the clone is expanded.

cdr3_aa,cdr3_nt,v_call,clone_size,j_call,d_call
CASSTGQVEPYEQYF,TGCGCCAGCAGCACCGGACAGGTCGAACCCTACGAGCAGTACTTC,TRBV5-1,few,TRBJ2-7,TRBD1
CASSKGAGNTEAFF,TGTGCCAGTAGTAAGGGGGCAGGGAACACTGAAGCTTTCTTT,TRBV19,once,TRBJ1-1,TRBD1
CASSVSLGDTQYF,TGTGCCAGCAGTGTATCCTTAGGAGATACGCAGTATTTT,TRBV2,NA,TRBJ2-3,NA
CASSSGTGLPGTGELFF,TGTGCCAGCAGCTCCGGGACAGGGCTGCCGGGCACCGGGGAGCTGTTTTTT,TRBV9,NA,TRBJ2-2,TRBD1
CATSAQFEQFF,TGTGCCACCAGCGCCCAGTTCGAGCAGTTCTTC,TRBV15,NA,TRBJ2-1,NA
CASSLDGGEQYF,TGTGCCAGCAGCCTCGACGGGGGCGAGCAGTACTTC,TRBV7-9,NA,TRBJ2-7,NA
CASRPGLAGGQFNTQYF,TGTGCCAGCAGACCGGGACTAGCGGGAGGTCAATTTAATACGCAGTATTTT,TRBV5-4,few,TRBJ2-3,TRBD2
CARSDGMNTEAFF,TGTGCCAGATCGGACGGAATGAACACTGAAGCTTTCTTT,TRBV10-3,NA,TRBJ1-1,NA
CASSSNRLAPSGANVLTF,TGTGCCAGCAGCTCCAATCGACTAGCCCCCTCTGGGGCCAACGTCCTGACTTTC,TRBV7-8,NA,TRBJ2-6,TRBD2
CASSALGTGGEGCTF,TGTGCCAGCAGTGCTTTGGGGACAGGGGGTGAGGGTTGCACCTTC,TRBV6-1,NA,TRBJ1-2,TRBD1
CASSYSDKANTEAFF,TGTGCCAGCAGTTACTCCGACAAAGCGAACACTGAAGCTTTCTTT,TRBV6-5,NA,TRBJ1-1,NA
CASSIRQGGFTEAFF,TGTGCCAGTAGTATTAGACAGGGCGGGTTCACTGAAGCTTTCTTT,TRBV19,NA,TRBJ1-1,TRBD1
CASSELAGWGYTF,TGTGCCAGCAGTGAACTCGCGGGGTGGGGCTACACCTTC,TRBV6-1,NA,TRBJ1-2,NA
CASAQGASLHEQYF,TGTGCTAGTGCCCAGGGTGCTAGTCTCCACGAGCAGTACTTC,TRBV12-5,NA,TRBJ2-7,NA
CASSTLGGGQGSEQFF,TGTGCCAGTAGTACCCTTGGGGGAGGGCAAGGCAGTGAGCAGTTCTTC,TRBV19,NA,TRBJ2-1,TRBD2
CSVVKGLDTEAFF,TGCAGCGTTGTAAAGGGGCTTGACACTGAAGCTTTCTTT,TRBV29-1,once,TRBJ1-1,NA
CASSFERTRQETQYF,TGCGCCAGCAGCTTCGAAAGGACTAGACAAGAGACCCAGTACTTC,TRBV5-1,few,TRBJ2-5,TRBD2
CASSQDGRGAQGETQYF,TGCGCCAGCAGCCAAGATGGACGGGGAGCTCAGGGAGAGACCCAGTACTTC,TRBV4-3,NA,TRBJ2-5,NA
CASTRGPSDEQFF,TGTGCCAGCACCAGAGGGCCCTCGGATGAGCAGTTCTTC,TRBV9,NA,TRBJ2-1,NA
CASSSGTHSGYTF,TGTGCCAGCAGTTCCGGGACCCATAGCGGCTACACCTTC,TRBV28,NA,TRBJ1-2,NA
CASSDGRANYGYTF,TGTGCCAGCAGTGACGGCAGAGCTAACTATGGCTACACCTTC,TRBV6-1,NA,TRBJ1-2,NA
CASRDNTDTQYF,TGCGCCAGCCGGGACAACACAGATACGCAGTATTTT,TRBV5-1,NA,TRBJ2-3,NA
CASSRDNAYEQYF,TGTGCCAGCAGTAGGGACAACGCCTACGAGCAGTACTTC,TRBV6-1,NA,TRBJ2-7,NA
CASRGSLIQSSTDTQYF,TGCGCCAGCCGGGGCAGCCTAATACAATCTAGCACAGATACGCAGTATTTT,TRBV5-1,NA,TRBJ2-3,NA
CASSFLTLKNIQYF,TGTGCCAGCAGCTTCTTAACACTTAAAAACATTCAGTACTTC,TRBV11-2,NA,TRBJ2-4,NA
CASSSLRDKWQFF,TGTGCCAGCAGCTCTCTTCGGGACAAATGGCAGTTCTTC,TRBV7-2,NA,TRBJ2-1,NA
CASSVATGTGGSFETNEQFF,TGTGCCAGCAGCGTAGCTACGGGGACAGGGGGTAGCTTCGAAACCAATGAGCAGTTCTTC,TRBV9,NA,TRBJ2-1,TRBD1
CASSELQGGHQPQHF,TGTGCCAGCAGTGAACTCCAGGGTGGTCATCAGCCCCAGCATTTT,TRBV2,NA,TRBJ1-5,NA
CATNSPGTGNEQFF,TGTGCCACCAATTCCCCGGGGACTGGCAATGAGCAGTTCTTC,TRBV15,once,TRBJ2-1,NA
CASSIQGAQPQHF,TGTGCCAGCAGTATCCAGGGGGCTCAGCCCCAGCATTTT,TRBV2,once,TRBJ1-5,TRBD1
CASSLRLYSGYTF,TGCGCCAGCTCTCTTAGGTTATATAGTGGCTACACCTTC,TRBV5-1,NA,TRBJ1-2,NA
CASSLSGRAYEQYF,TGTGCCAGCAGCCTCAGCGGGAGGGCCTACGAGCAGTACTTC,TRBV9,NA,TRBJ2-7,TRBD2
CASSLGLEVETQYF,TGTGCCAGCAGCTTGGGACTAGAAGTAGAGACCCAGTACTTC,TRBV5-8,NA,TRBJ2-5,NA
CAWSFPNEQFF,TGTGCCTGGAGTTTTCCGAATGAGCAGTTCTTC,TRBV30,NA,TRBJ2-1,NA
CASSWAAGQGVETQYF,TGTGCCAGCAGCTGGGCCGCGGGACAGGGAGTAGAGACCCAGTACTTC,TRBV5-4,NA,TRBJ2-5,TRBD1
CASSLWGVQETQYF,TGTGCCAGCAGCTTATGGGGGGTCCAAGAGACCCAGTACTTC,TRBV7-6,NA,TRBJ2-5,NA
CAISEFDGGYEQYF,TGTGCCATCAGTGAATTTGATGGAGGCTACGAGCAGTACTTC,TRBV10-3,NA,TRBJ2-7,NA
CASSRDRAPGELFF,TGTGCCAGCAGCCGGGACAGGGCCCCCGGGGAGCTGTTTTTT,TRBV7-2,NA,TRBJ2-2,TRBD1
CASRARDISYNEQFF,TGTGCCAGCAGAGCCCGGGACATCTCCTACAATGAGCAGTTCTTC,TRBV6-5,once,TRBJ2-1,NA
CASSIARTGELFF,TGTGCCAGTAGTATAGCCCGGACCGGGGAGCTGTTTTTT,TRBV19,NA,TRBJ2-2,NA
CASTPQGQGSSYEQYF,TGCGCCAGCACTCCTCAAGGACAGGGAAGCTCCTACGAGCAGTACTTC,TRBV5-1,NA,TRBJ2-7,TRBD1
CASSQEGTSGYEQYF,TGTGCCAGCAGCCAAGAAGGGACTAGCGGCTACGAGCAGTACTTC,TRBV4-2,NA,TRBJ2-7,TRBD2
CARTPDLAETSGNTIYF,TGTGCCAGAACCCCCGACTTGGCGGAGACCTCTGGAAACACCATATATTTT,TRBV19,NA,TRBJ1-3,NA
CASTQGAGEQFF,TGTGCCAGCACCCAAGGGGCGGGTGAGCAGTTCTTC,TRBV6-5,NA,TRBJ2-1,NA
CASSLRTGVNEQYF,TGCGCCAGCAGCTTGCGGACAGGGGTGAACGAGCAGTACTTC,TRBV5-1,NA,TRBJ2-7,TRBD1
CAWSALLGLPYEQYF,TGTGCCTGGAGTGCCCTCTTGGGGTTACCCTACGAGCAGTACTTC,TRBV30,once,TRBJ2-7,NA
CASSIGALQGQPQHF,TGTGCCAGTAGTATCGGAGCCCTTCAGGGTCAGCCCCAGCATTTT,TRBV19,NA,TRBJ1-5,NA
CASSLPPRTSGRNEQYF,TGTGCCAGCAGCTTACCTCCTAGGACTAGCGGGAGGAACGAGCAGTACTTC,TRBV7-8,NA,TRBJ2-7,TRBD2
CASSVVGTGLDYGYTF,TGTGCCAGCAGCGTAGTAGGAACAGGGCTCGACTATGGCTACACCTTC,TRBV9,NA,TRBJ1-2,NA